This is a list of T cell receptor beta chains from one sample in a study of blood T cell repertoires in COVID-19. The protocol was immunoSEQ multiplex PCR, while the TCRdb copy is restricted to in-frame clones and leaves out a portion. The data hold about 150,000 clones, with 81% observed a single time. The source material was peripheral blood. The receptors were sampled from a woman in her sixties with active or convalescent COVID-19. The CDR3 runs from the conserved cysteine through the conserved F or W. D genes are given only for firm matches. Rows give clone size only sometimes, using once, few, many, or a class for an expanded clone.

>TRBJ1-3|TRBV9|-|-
TGTGCCAGCAGCGTAGCTCCGATTCGGGGAGGAAACACCATATATTTT
CASSVAPIRGGNTIYF
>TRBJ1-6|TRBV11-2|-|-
TGTGCCAGCAGCTTAACCGGGAGTTATAATTCACCCCTCCACTTT
CASSLTGSYNSPLHF
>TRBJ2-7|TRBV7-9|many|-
TGTGCCAGCAGCTTATCAGGGACATACTACGAGCAGTACTTC
CASSLSGTYYEQYF
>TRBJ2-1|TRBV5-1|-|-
TGCGCCAGCACCCTAGAAACGGGGGGCGGAAATGAGCAGTTCTTC
CASTLETGGGNEQFF
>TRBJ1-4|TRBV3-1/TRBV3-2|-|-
TGTGCCAGCAGCCAAGGATTTGGGGGGGGAGAAAAACTGTTTTTT
CASSQGFGGGEKLFF
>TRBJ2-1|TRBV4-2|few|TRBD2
TGTGCCAGCAGCCGCCCGGGACTAGGTTCAAATGAGCAGTTCTTC
CASSRPGLGSNEQFF
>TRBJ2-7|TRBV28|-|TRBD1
TGTGCCAGCAGGGGGACAGGAACCTACGAGCAGTACTTC
CASRGTGTYEQYF
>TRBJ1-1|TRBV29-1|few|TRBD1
TGCAGCGTTTCGTCGACAGGGGTATCTGAAGCTTTCTTT
CSVSSTGVSEAFF
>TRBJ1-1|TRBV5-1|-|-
TGCGCCAGCAGCTTGGACATTGCAGTTGAAGCTTTCTTT
CASSLDIAVEAFF
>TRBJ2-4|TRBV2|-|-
TGTGCCAGCAGTGATACGGTGGTGGAAAACATTCAGTACTTC
CASSDTVVENIQYF
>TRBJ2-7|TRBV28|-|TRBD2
TGTGCCAGCAGTTTATCACTAGCGGGAGGGATTTACGAGCAGTACTTC
CASSLSLAGGIYEQYF
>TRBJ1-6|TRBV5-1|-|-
TGCGCCAGCAGAGCGGTGGCCGGAGATAATTCACCCCTCCACTTT
CASRAVAGDNSPLHF
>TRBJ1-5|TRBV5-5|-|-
TGTGCCAGCAGCTTGGAAGGGGGCAATCAGCCCCAGCATTTT
CASSLEGGNQPQHF
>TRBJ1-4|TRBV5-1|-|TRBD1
TGCGCCAGCAGCTCGGGACAGGGGAGGACTAATGAAAAACTGTTTTTT
CASSSGQGRTNEKLFF
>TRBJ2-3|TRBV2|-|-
TGTGCCAGCAACCGGGAACCCACAGATACGCAGTATTTT
CASNREPTDTQYF
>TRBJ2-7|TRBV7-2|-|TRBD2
TGTGCCAGCAGCATTCATAGCGGGACCGCCTCCGAGCAGTACTTC
CASSIHSGTASEQYF
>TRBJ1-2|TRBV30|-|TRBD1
TGTGCCTGGAGTGTACCCCCCCCGGGACAGGGGGAGCATGGCTACACCTTC
CAWSVPPPGQGEHGYTF
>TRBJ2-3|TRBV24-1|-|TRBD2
TGTGCCACCAGTGAATTGCTAGCGGGGGCCAGGACAGATACGCAGTATTTT
CATSELLAGARTDTQYF
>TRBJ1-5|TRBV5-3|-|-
TGTGCCAGAAGCACCAGACAGCCTGCTCATCCCCAGCATTTT
CARSTRQPAHPQHF
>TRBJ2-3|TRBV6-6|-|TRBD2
TGTGCCAGCAGGAGCGGGAACTTAGCAGATACGCAGTATTTT
CASRSGNLADTQYF
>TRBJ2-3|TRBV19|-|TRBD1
TGTGCCAGTAGTACCTGGACAGGGCTTGGCACAGATACGCAGTATTTT
CASSTWTGLGTDTQYF
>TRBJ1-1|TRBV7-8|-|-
TGTGCCAGCAGCTCCATGGGACACCTAATGAACACTGAAGCTTTCTTT
CASSSMGHLMNTEAFF
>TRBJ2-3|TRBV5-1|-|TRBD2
TGCGCCAGCAGCCAAGCGGGAGGTCAGGCAGATACGCAGTATTTT
CASSQAGGQADTQYF
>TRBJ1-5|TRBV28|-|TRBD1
TGTGCCAGCAATAAAAACAGGGGGCAAGGCCAGCCCCAGCATTTT
CASNKNRGQGQPQHF
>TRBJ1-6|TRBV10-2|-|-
TGCGCCAGCAGTGAGTTATATTCACCCCTCCACTTT
CASSELYSPLHF
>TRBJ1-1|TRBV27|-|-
TGTGCCAGCAGTTCGTATAATCCAGGGTTTAACACTGAAGCTTTCTTT
CASSSYNPGFNTEAFF
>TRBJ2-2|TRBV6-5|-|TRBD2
TGTGCCAGCAGAGCGGGGGCTAACACCGGGGAGCTGTTTTTT
CASRAGANTGELFF
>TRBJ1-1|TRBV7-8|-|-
TGTGCCAGCAGCTTAGCTCAGGAGAACACTGAAGCTTTCTTT
CASSLAQENTEAFF
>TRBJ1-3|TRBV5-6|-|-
TGTGCCAGCAGCCCGTGGAGGGTTGGAAACACCATATATTTT
CASSPWRVGNTIYF
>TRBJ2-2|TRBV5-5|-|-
TGTGCCAGCAGCCTGACTGGCACCGGGGAGCTGTTTTTT
CASSLTGTGELFF
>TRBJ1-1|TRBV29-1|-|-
TGCAGCGCCCTACCGGTTGGTGACACTGAAGCTTTCTTT
CSALPVGDTEAFF
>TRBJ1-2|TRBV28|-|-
TGTGCCAGCAGTCCCGGCCACAGAGCCTATGGCTACACCTTC
CASSPGHRAYGYTF
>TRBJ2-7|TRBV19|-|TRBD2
TGTGCCAGTAGTCCCGGGTCGGGGGGGAACGAGCAGTACTTC
CASSPGSGGNEQYF
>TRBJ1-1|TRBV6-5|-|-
TGTGCCAGCAGGCGCGGCGCCACTGAAGCTTTCTTT
CASRRGATEAFF
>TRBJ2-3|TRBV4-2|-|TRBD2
TGTGCCAGCAGCCTTCGACTAGCGGGGGGCCGAACAGATACGCAGTATTTT
CASSLRLAGGRTDTQYF
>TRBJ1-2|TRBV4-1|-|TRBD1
TGCGCCAGCAGCGGTATCCAATGGCGAACCGGGACAGGGGAATATGGCTACACCTTC
CASSGIQWRTGTGEYGYTF
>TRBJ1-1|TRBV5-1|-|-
TGCGCCAGCAGCTTACAGGAGAACACTGAAGCTTTCTTT
CASSLQENTEAFF
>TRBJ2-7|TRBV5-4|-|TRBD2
TGTGCCAGCAGCTTTCGGACTAGCGGGAGACCCTACGAGCAGTACTTC
CASSFRTSGRPYEQYF
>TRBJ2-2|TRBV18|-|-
TGTGCCAGCTCACCATTCTCCACAGGGAACACCGGGGAGCTGTTTTTT
CASSPFSTGNTGELFF
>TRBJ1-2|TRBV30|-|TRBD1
TGTGCCTGGGCAGGGGACAGGGACTATGGCTACACCTTC
CAWAGDRDYGYTF
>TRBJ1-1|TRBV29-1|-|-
TGCAGCGTAGAAGGTGTGTCCATGAACACTGAAGCTTTCTTT
CSVEGVSMNTEAFF
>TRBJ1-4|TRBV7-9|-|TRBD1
TGTGCCAGCAGCTTGACAGGGACCTCAACTAATGAAAAACTGTTTTTT
CASSLTGTSTNEKLFF
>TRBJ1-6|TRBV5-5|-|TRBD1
TGTGCCAGCAGCTTCGACAGGGGGCAAAATTCACCCCTCCACTTT
CASSFDRGQNSPLHF
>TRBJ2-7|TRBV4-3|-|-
TGCGCCAGCAGCCAAGATACAGGAGGGGCTGAAGCCTACGAGCAGTACTTC
CASSQDTGGAEAYEQYF
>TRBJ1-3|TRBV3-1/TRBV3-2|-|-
TGTGCCAGCAGCCAGGGGGCATCTGGAAACACCATATATTTT
CASSQGASGNTIYF
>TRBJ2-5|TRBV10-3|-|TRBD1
TGTGCCATCAGGGCCGCGGACAGGGCAGAGACCCAGTACTTC
CAIRAADRAETQYF
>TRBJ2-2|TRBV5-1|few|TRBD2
TGCGCCAGCAGCCCGACTAGCGGGGGCGGCGCCGGGGAGCTGTTTTTT
CASSPTSGGGAGELFF
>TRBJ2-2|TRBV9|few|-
TGTGCCAGCAGCGTAGACGCGGGGCTCCGCACCGGGGAGCTGTTTTTT
CASSVDAGLRTGELFF
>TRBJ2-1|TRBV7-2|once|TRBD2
TGTGCCAGCAGCTTAAACGGGGGGGGAAGGAATGAGCAGTTCTTC
CASSLNGGGRNEQFF
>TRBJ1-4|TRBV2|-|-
TGTGCCAGCAGGGGCAGGGGTACAACTAATGAAAAACTGTTTTTT
CASRGRGTTNEKLFF
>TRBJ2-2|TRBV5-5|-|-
TGTGCCAGCAGGCCGACGGGAGACGGGGAGCTGTTTTTT
CASRPTGDGELFF
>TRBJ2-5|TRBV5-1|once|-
TGCGCCAGCAGCTTGCCAGGGGTCCAAGAGACCCAGTACTTC
CASSLPGVQETQYF
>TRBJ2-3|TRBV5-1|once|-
TGCGCCAGCCGTCCCCAACAAGCGGTTAGCACAGATACGCAGTATTTT
CASRPQQAVSTDTQYF
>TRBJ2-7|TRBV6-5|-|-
TGTGCCAGCAGCGTAGACAGGTTCCCCTACGAGCAGTACTTC
CASSVDRFPYEQYF
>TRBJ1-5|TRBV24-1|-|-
TGTGCCACCAGTGAGAGACAGAGCAATCAGCCCCAGCATTTT
CATSERQSNQPQHF
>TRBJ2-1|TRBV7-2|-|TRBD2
TGTGCCAGCAGCTTAGACCTAGCGGGGCTCGGCTCCTACAATGAGCAGTTCTTC
CASSLDLAGLGSYNEQFF
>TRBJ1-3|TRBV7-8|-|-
TGTGCCAGCAGAGCGGGTCTATTCTCTGGAAACACCATATATTTT
CASRAGLFSGNTIYF
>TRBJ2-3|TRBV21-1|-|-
TGTGCCAGCAGTTTGATCCGGGACAGCCAACAACCTAGCACAGATACGCAGTATTTT
CASSLIRDSQQPSTDTQYF
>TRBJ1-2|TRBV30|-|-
TGTGCCTGGAACAGGGTTATGGGCGATGGCTACACCTTC
CAWNRVMGDGYTF
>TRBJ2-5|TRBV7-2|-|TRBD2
TGTGCCAGCAGCTTCGGGAGGGAGACCCAGTACTTC
CASSFGRETQYF